This T cell receptor (beta chain) originates from a study of identical twins. Regarding the study as a whole: Possibly, invariant MAIT and iNKT cells partly confounded zero-insertion analyses. Memory repertoires showed no such pattern, whereas abundant cord blood beta clonotypes carried fewer insertions. Conclusions came from cross-sectional statistical analysis, not from following the same donors. Among monozygotic twins, out-of-frame TCR alpha sharing exceeded what models predicted.

MiXCR, run by TCRdb on the 5' RACE reads, gives a single entry per CDR3 protein. The table lists under 300,000 distinct CDR3 sequences, around 15% of them singletons. This clonotype was seen more than once but under ten times. As yet, its antigen is unknown. This CDR3 region has 15 residues. Germline lookup yields CDR1 SNHLY and CDR2 FYNNEI. V gave up 5 bases and J gave up 6 bases, with 16 bases separating them. The rearrangement links TRBV2 to TRBJ1-4; TRBD1 is a possible D gene (6 bases). The sample comprised memory (CD45RO+) T cells sorted from blood. The clonotype originates from a woman aged 18-30 years in good health. CDR3: CASSPRGTFDEKLFF. Here the CDR3 DNA reads TGTGCCAGCAGTCCCAGGGGCACCTTCGATGAAAAACTGTTTTTT.